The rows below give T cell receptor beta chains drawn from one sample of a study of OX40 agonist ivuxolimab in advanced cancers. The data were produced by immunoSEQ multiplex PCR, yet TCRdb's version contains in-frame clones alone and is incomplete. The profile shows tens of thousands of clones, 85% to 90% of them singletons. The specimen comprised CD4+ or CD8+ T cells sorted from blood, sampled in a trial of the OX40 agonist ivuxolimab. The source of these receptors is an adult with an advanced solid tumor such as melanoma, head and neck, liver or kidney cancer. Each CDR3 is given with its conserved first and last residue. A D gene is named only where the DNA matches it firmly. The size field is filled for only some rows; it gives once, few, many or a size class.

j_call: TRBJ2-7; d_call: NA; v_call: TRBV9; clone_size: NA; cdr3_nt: TGTGCCAGCAGCGTAGACCTTAGGACCTACGAGCAGTACTTC; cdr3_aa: CASSVDLRTYEQYF
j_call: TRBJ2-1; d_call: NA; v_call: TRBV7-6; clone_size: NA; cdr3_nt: TGTGCCAGCAGCTTAGCCCAGGGTTCCTACAATGAGCAGTTCTTC; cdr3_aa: CASSLAQGSYNEQFF
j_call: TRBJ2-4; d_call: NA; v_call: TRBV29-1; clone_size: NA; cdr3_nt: TGCAGCGTTGAAGAGGGCAGACTAGCCAAAAACATTCAGTACTTC; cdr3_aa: CSVEEGRLAKNIQYF
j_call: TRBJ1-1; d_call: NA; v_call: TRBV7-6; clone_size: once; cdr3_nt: TGTGCCAGCAGCCGTGGGGGGCAGGGCCTGAACACTGAAGCTTTCTTT; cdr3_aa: CASSRGGQGLNTEAFF
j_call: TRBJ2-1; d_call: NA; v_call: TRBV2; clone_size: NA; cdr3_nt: TGTGCCACCAGAAGTCAACTGCGGAGCTCCTACAATGAGCAGTTCTTC; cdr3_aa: CATRSQLRSSYNEQFF
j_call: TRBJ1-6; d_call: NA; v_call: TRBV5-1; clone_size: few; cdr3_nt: TGCGCCAGCAGCTTTGACGGAGAAAGAGGCTCACCCCTCCACTTT; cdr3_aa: CASSFDGERGSPLHF
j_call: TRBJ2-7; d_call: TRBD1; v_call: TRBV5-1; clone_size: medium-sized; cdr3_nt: TGCGCCAGCAGCTCGACAGGGGATAGTTACGAGCAGTACTTC; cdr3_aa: CASSSTGDSYEQYF
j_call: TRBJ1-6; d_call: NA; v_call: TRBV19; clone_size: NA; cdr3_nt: TGTGCCAGTAGTATCCCCGGGACAAGCAGGTCACCCCTCCACTTT; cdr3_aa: CASSIPGTSRSPLHF
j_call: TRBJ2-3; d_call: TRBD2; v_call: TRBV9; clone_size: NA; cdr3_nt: TGTGCCAGCAGCGTAGCTGCGGGAGGGCGGGCAGATACGCAGTATTTT; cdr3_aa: CASSVAAGGRADTQYF
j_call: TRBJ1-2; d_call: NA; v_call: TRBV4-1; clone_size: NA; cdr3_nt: TGCGCCAGCAGCCAAACTAATAACCAGGGTTATATGAATGGCTACACCTTC; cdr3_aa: CASSQTNNQGYMNGYTF
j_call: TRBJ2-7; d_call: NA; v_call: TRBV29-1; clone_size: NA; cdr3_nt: TGCAGCGTTGAAGACCAGGGAATTACAACCGAGCAGTACTTC; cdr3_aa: CSVEDQGITTEQYF
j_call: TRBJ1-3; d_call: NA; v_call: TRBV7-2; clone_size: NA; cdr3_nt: TGTGCCAGCAGCCCCTCCCGGGGAGGGTTAAGAAACACCATATATTTT; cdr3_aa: CASSPSRGGLRNTIYF
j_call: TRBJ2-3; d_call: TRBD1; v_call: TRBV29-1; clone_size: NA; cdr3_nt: TGCAGCGTGCCGACAGGGGGGTCCACAGATACGCAGTATTTT; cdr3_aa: CSVPTGGSTDTQYF
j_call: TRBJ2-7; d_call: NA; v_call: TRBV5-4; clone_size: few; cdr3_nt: TGTGCCAGCAGCCCCGGGGGAGGAGGCCTGGAGCAGTACTTC; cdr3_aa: CASSPGGGGLEQYF
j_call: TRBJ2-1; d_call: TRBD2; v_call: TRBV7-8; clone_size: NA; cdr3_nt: TGTGCCAGCAGCCGCCCGACTAGCGGGAGTTTCAATGAGCAGTTCTTC; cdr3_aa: CASSRPTSGSFNEQFF
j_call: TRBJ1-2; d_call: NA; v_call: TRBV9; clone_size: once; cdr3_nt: TGTGCCAGCAGAGTTGGGGATGGCTACACCTTC; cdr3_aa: CASRVGDGYTF
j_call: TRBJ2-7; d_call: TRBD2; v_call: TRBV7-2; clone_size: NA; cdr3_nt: TGTGCCAGCAGCATTAGCGGGAGTCTGGGCTACGAGCAGTACTTC; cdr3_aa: CASSISGSLGYEQYF
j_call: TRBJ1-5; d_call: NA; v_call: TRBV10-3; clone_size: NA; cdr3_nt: TGTGCCATCAGTGAGTTTAGGACAGATAATCAGCCCCAGCATTTT; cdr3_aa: CAISEFRTDNQPQHF
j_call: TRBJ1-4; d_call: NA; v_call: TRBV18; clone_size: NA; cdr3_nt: TGTGCCAGCTCACCACCGGACGGGGGGGGAAAACTGTTTTTT; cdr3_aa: CASSPPDGGGKLFF
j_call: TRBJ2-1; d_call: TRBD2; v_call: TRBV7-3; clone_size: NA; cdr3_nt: TGTGCCAGCAGCTTGACTAGCGAGTACAATGAGCAGTTCTTC; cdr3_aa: CASSLTSEYNEQFF
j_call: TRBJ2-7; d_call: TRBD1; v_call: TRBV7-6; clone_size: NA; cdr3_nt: TGTGCCAGCAGCCGCCGGACAGGATCGTACGAGCAGTACTTC; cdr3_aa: CASSRRTGSYEQYF
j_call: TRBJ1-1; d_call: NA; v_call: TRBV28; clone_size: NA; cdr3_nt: TGTGCCAGCAGTTTACAGGAGGACACTGAAGCTTTCTTT; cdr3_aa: CASSLQEDTEAFF
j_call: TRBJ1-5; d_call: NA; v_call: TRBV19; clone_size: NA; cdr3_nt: TGTGCCAGTAGTATATCCCCCCCACCGGGCAATCAGCCCCAGCATTTT; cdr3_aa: CASSISPPPGNQPQHF
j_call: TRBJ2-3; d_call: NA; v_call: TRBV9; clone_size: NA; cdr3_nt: TGTGCCAGCAGCCCAGGGGCAGATACGCAGTATTTT; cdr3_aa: CASSPGADTQYF
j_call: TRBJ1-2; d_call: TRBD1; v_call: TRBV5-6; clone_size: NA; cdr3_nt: TGTGCCAGCAGCGCGACAGGGGGCGGCAGCTATGGCTACACCTTC; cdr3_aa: CASSATGGGSYGYTF
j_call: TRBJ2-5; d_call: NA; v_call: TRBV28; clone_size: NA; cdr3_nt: TGTGCCAGCAGCGGAAGACAGATCCAAGAGACCCAGTACTTC; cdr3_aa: CASSGRQIQETQYF
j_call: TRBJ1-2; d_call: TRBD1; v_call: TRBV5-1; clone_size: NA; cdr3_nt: TGCGCCAGCAGCTTGGGACAGGGACGGTATGGCTACACCTTC; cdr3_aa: CASSLGQGRYGYTF
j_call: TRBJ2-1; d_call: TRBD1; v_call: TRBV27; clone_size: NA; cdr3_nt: TGTGCCAGCAGTTTAGGGACAGGGGGCTCAGATGAGCAGTTCTTC; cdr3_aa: CASSLGTGGSDEQFF